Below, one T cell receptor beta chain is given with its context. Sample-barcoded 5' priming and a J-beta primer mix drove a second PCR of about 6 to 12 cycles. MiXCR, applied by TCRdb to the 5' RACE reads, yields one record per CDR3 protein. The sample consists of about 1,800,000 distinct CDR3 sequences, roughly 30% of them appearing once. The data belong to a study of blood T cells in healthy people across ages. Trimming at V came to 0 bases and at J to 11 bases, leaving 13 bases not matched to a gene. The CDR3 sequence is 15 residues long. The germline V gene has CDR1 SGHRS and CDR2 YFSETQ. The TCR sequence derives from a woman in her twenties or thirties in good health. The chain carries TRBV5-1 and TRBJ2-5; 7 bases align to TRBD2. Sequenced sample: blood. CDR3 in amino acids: CASSLVTGGDDEQYF. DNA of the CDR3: TGCGCCAGCAGCTTGGTAACGGGGGGTGACGATGAGCAGTACTTC.